The rows below give T cell receptor beta chains drawn from one sample of a study of low-dose radiotherapy and immunotherapy resistance in tumors. TCRdb re-derived calls from the reads in MiXCR, one entry per CDR3 protein. The sample yields around 84,000 distinct CDR3 sequences, 15% to 20% seen once. Sequencing was performed on PBMCs, taken after low-dose radiotherapy plus immunotherapy. These receptors were taken from a male donor with prostate cancer. CDR3s include the opening cysteine and the closing phenylalanine or tryptophan. Each record gives: D gene, clone size, V gene, J gene, CDR3 DNA, CDR3 protein. A D gene is named only where the DNA matches it firmly. Only some rows state a clone size, as once, few, many or a class for expanded clones.

NA	many	TRBV7-8	TRBJ2-1	TGTGCCAGCAGCGCAATCGGACAGAAGCAATACAATGAGCAGTTCTTC	CASSAIGQKQYNEQFF
NA	many	TRBV11-3	TRBJ2-5	TGTGCCAGCAGCCCCCTCGGGGTGGGGACCCAGTACTTC	CASSPLGVGTQYF
NA	many	TRBV30	TRBJ2-5	TGTGCCTGGAGCGAGGGAAGAGAGACCCAGTACTTC	CAWSEGRETQYF
NA	many	TRBV21-1	TRBJ2-1	TGTGCCAGCGGACCGGGACTAGCGAACGAGCAGTTCTTC	CASGPGLANEQFF
NA	many	TRBV7-2	TRBJ2-1	TGTGCCAGCAGCTCCGGGTGGGGCCCTAGCAATGAGCAGTTCTTC	CASSSGWGPSNEQFF
NA	many	TRBV6-5	TRBJ1-1	TGTGCCAGCAGTATCGGGACTCCCGCCTCCGGGGCTGAAGCTTTCTTT	CASSIGTPASGAEAFF
NA	many	TRBV6-2/TRBV6-3	TRBJ1-4	TGTGCCAGCGGGACCGCAGGTCTTAATGAAAAACTGTTTTTT	CASGTAGLNEKLFF
TRBD2	many	TRBV29-1	TRBJ2-7	TGCAGCGTCACTCAGGGGGCCGGGACTAGCGGGAGCTCCTACGAGCAGTACTTC	CSVTQGAGTSGSSYEQYF
NA	many	TRBV12-3/TRBV12-4	TRBJ2-6	TGTGCCAGCAGTTTAGCGCGAAGCTCTGGGGCCAACGTCCTGACTTTC	CASSLARSSGANVLTF
NA	NA	TRBV28	TRBJ1-5	TGTGCCAGCAGACCGCTGGGGTCAGAGAACCAGCCCCAGCACTTT	CASRPLGSENQPQHF
NA	many	TRBV5-1	TRBJ2-3	TGCGCCAGCAACTCTGAGGGGTTCACAGATACGCAGTATTTT	CASNSEGFTDTQYF
NA	many	TRBV20-1	TRBJ2-1	TGCAGTGCTAGAGATCGCCCCGCGGTTGAGCAGTTCTTC	CSARDRPAVEQFF
TRBD2	many	TRBV7-2	TRBJ2-7	TGTGCCAGCAGCTTTTTTCGTCCGGGACTAGCGGGCGGCAAGCAGTACTTC	CASSFFRPGLAGGKQYF
TRBD1	NA	TRBV5-1	TRBJ2-2	TGCGCCAGCAGCTTAGGGACAGGGGACACCGGGGAGCTGTTTTTT	CASSLGTGDTGELFF
TRBD1	many	TRBV11-2	TRBJ2-7	TGTGCCAGCTCAATTCCGGGACAGGGAGTCTACGAGCAGTACTTC	CASSIPGQGVYEQYF
TRBD2	many	TRBV2	TRBJ2-3	TGTGCCAGCAGACCTACTAGCGGGATCACAGATACGCAGTATTTT	CASRPTSGITDTQYF
NA	many	TRBV3-1	TRBJ2-7	TGTGCCAGCAGCCAAGGACACCCCTCCTACGAGCAGTACTTC	CASSQGHPSYEQYF
NA	many	TRBV20-1	TRBJ1-4	TGCAGTGCTAGCACAGGGTTAGATAATGAAAAACTGTTTTTT	CSASTGLDNEKLFF
NA	many	TRBV6-2/TRBV6-3	TRBJ2-1	TGTGCCAGCAGTTACTGGAATGAGCAGTTCTTC	CASSYWNEQFF
NA	NA	TRBV7-3	TRBJ2-3	TGTGCCAGCAGCCTTGGGGCTATAAGCACAGATACGCAGTATTTT	CASSLGAISTDTQYF
NA	many	TRBV4-1	TRBJ2-1	TGTGCCAGCAGCCAAGATCTGGCGGGACCGACCTACAATGAGCAGTTCTTC	CASSQDLAGPTYNEQFF
NA	NA	TRBV9	TRBJ2-3	TGTGCCAGCAGCGTAGGATGGGGCACAGATACGCAGTATTTT	CASSVGWGTDTQYF
TRBD2	many	TRBV7-2	TRBJ2-7	TGTGCCAGCAGCTTAGTCTCCAGCGGGAGTAACGAGCAGTACTTC	CASSLVSSGSNEQYF
TRBD2	many	TRBV28	TRBJ2-3	TGTGCCAGCAGTTTGGGCGGGAGCTCAGATACGCAGTATTTT	CASSLGGSSDTQYF
NA	many	TRBV19	TRBJ1-5	TGTGCCAGTCTGGGGCAGTGGGATTTTAGCAATCAGCCCCAGCATTTT	CASLGQWDFSNQPQHF
NA	many	TRBV21-1	TRBJ1-1	TGTGCCAGCAGCATGAACACAAAGAACACTGAAGCTTTCTTT	CASSMNTKNTEAFF
NA	many	TRBV18	TRBJ1-1	TGTGCCAGCTCTCCGGGACGGATTAACACTGAAGCTTTCTTT	CASSPGRINTEAFF
NA	many	TRBV19	TRBJ2-3	TGTGCCAGTAGTACGGGACCCGGCACAGATACGCAGTATTTT	CASSTGPGTDTQYF
NA	many	TRBV11-2	TRBJ2-5	TGTGCCAGCAGCACGCGTAGCAGCCTCCAAGAGACCCAGTACTTC	CASSTRSSLQETQYF
TRBD2	many	TRBV12-3/TRBV12-4	TRBJ2-3	TGTGCCAGCAGCGGTGGACTAGCGGATATGGGCACAGATACGCAGTATTTT	CASSGGLADMGTDTQYF
NA	many	TRBV4-1	TRBJ2-1	TGCGCCAGCAGCCGAGGGGCGGGACCCTACAATGAGCAGTTCTTC	CASSRGAGPYNEQFF
TRBD2	many	TRBV7-3	TRBJ2-3	TGTGCCAGCAACAGCGGGAGATGGACAGATACGCAGTATTTT	CASNSGRWTDTQYF
TRBD2	many	TRBV20-1	TRBJ2-5	TGCAGTGCTTCAGGGCGGGGGGAGACCCAGTACTTC	CSASGRGETQYF
NA	many	TRBV27	TRBJ2-6	TGTGCCAGCAGCTTCTCTGGGGCCAACGTCCTGACTTTC	CASSFSGANVLTF
NA	many	TRBV28	TRBJ2-2	TGTGCCAGCAGTTCCCCCTCCGACAGTCAGGGCGCCGGGGAGCTGTTTTTT	CASSSPSDSQGAGELFF
NA	few	TRBV5-1	TRBJ1-1	TGCGCCAGCAGCTTAGGAGGGGGGCCCAGCACTGAAGCTTTCTTT	CASSLGGGPSTEAFF
TRBD1	few	TRBV13	TRBJ2-3	TGTGCCAGCAGCTTAGGAGGGACAGGGACCGATACGCAGTATTTT	CASSLGGTGTDTQYF
TRBD1	NA	TRBV7-2	TRBJ1-1	TGTGCCAGCAGCTTAAACAGGGGGACTGAAGCTTTCTTT	CASSLNRGTEAFF
TRBD1	many	TRBV28	TRBJ1-1	TGTGCCAGCAGTTTGGGGGACAGGGGGAACACTGAAGCTTTCTTT	CASSLGDRGNTEAFF
TRBD1	many	TRBV3-1	TRBJ1-3	TGTGCCAGCAGCCAAGAATTGTCAGGGGGCGCATCCATATATTTT	CASSQELSGGASIYF
TRBD2	many	TRBV19	TRBJ2-1	TGTGCCAGTACCGGACTAGCGAAAGACAATGAGCAGTTCTTC	CASTGLAKDNEQFF
NA	many	TRBV7-2	TRBJ1-1	TGTGCCAGCAGCTCGCCCGGACGGCTCACTGAAGCTTTCTTT	CASSSPGRLTEAFF
NA	many	TRBV9	TRBJ2-3	TGTGCCAGCAGCGTAGAAAAGGAGTGTGATACGCAGTATTTT	CASSVEKECDTQYF
NA	many	TRBV6-2/TRBV6-3	TRBJ1-1	TGTGCCAGCAGCCCCCGGACAAGTGACACTGAAGCTTTCTTT	CASSPRTSDTEAFF
TRBD2	many	TRBV7-2	TRBJ2-1	TGTGCCAGCAGCTTAGCGCAGGGAGGGTCCTACAATGAGCAGTTCTTC	CASSLAQGGSYNEQFF
TRBD1	many	TRBV19	TRBJ2-3	TGTGCCAGTAGTATCCCGACAGGGGGCGGTTTTGCAGATACGCAGTATTTT	CASSIPTGGGFADTQYF
TRBD2	many	TRBV28	TRBJ2-1	TGTGCCAGCAGTTTGACTAGCGGCCGGAAGAATGAGCAGTTCTTC	CASSLTSGRKNEQFF
TRBD2	many	TRBV6-2/TRBV6-3	TRBJ2-1	TGTGCCAGCAGTCCCCAAGGGACTAGCGGGAGGCAGAATGAGCAGTTCTTC	CASSPQGTSGRQNEQFF
NA	NA	TRBV18	TRBJ1-4	TGTGCCAGCTCACCACAATCAGGGGATGAAAAACTGTTTTTT	CASSPQSGDEKLFF
NA	many	TRBV9	TRBJ2-3	TGTGCCAGCAGCGTCGCCCTATCGACAGGTCTTCAAGATACGCAGTATTTT	CASSVALSTGLQDTQYF
TRBD1	many	TRBV13	TRBJ2-7	TGTGCCAGCAGCTTAGGGGACAGGGGCTACGAGCAGTACTTC	CASSLGDRGYEQYF